This T cell receptor (beta chain) was recovered during a study of CD8+ T cells in alopecia areata. Broader study findings: Patients showed less clear TCR sequence sharing than mice, possibly partly because of HLA diversity. Scalp lesions, especially in alopecia totalis/universalis, had higher clonality than normal scalp. Sequence data from scalp samples additionally include resident alphabeta T cells of normal skin.

This clone was seen just once. The antigen remains unidentified. The CDR3 covers 15 residues. V was pared by 7 bases and J by 7 bases, with 23 bases between. Germline V gene sequence: CDR1 MNHNS, CDR2 SASEGT. A FACSAria was used to sort CD4+ and CD8+ T cells. These cells came from PBMCs. Reverse transcription of extracted RNA yielded cDNA, which provided the sequencing template. Sequenced by immunoSEQ multiplex PCR; TCRdb stores in-frame clones only, minus some. The table shows some 100,000 clones, with approximately 58% occurring only once. The chain joins TRBV6-1 to TRBJ2-7; a possible D gene is TRBD1 (5 bases). The sample consisted of CD4+ T cells sorted from blood. This receptor was taken from a human donor in good health. CDR3: CASTPQRGVLGEQYF. CDR3 coding DNA: TGTGCCAGCACCCCCCAAAGGGGCGTTCTGGGGGAGCAGTACTTC.